This note documents a single T cell receptor (beta chain) sequence. Antigen specificity is unknown. Vbeta (60) and Jbeta (13) primers were used in the PCR. Produced via immunoSEQ multiplex PCR; TCRdb's table is partial and in-frame only. The sample lists 150,000 to 200,000 clones, over 65% occurring once. The V and J ends lost 2 bases and 4 bases, in that order; junction bases with no gene match: 5. Germline assignment: CDR1 SGHDT and CDR2 YYEEEE. The CDR3 is made up of 15 amino acids. This sample stems from a study of cytomegalovirus exposure and HLA in healthy donors. Study-level findings and limits: TCR beta sequences reportedly predicted most subjects' HLA-A and HLA-B alleles accurately. In a later analysis, the majority of CMV-associated beta chains seemingly showed HLA restriction.

These donors, healthy bone marrow donors, were studied. The TCR comes from a man aged 18 to 29 in good health and CMV-seronegative. The material sequenced was PBMCs. The chain carries TRBV5-6 and TRBJ2-1; 8 bases map to TRBD2. CDR3: CASSLRGLGYNEQFF. The CDR3 DNA sequence: TGTGCCAGCAGCTTAAGGGGACTAGGATACAATGAGCAGTTCTTC.